These T cell receptor beta chains were read from a single sample in a study of blood T cell repertoires in COVID-19. Assay used: immunoSEQ multiplex PCR; TCRdb lists only in-frame clones, some missing. The table lists about 220,000 clones, around 88% of them singletons. The sequenced sample was PBMCs or T cells enriched from blood (not recorded which). Receptors were obtained from a woman aged 45 to 65 with acute COVID-19. CDR3s include the opening cysteine and the closing phenylalanine or tryptophan. The D gene is left open where the match is weak. Clone size is given for some rows only: seen once, a few or many times, or a class if the clone is expanded.

V: TRBV18
J: TRBJ1-1
size: -
D: TRBD1
CDR3: CASSKTGGEGTEAFF
DNA: TGTGCCAGCTCAAAGACAGGGGGAGAGGGCACTGAAGCTTTCTTT

V: TRBV6-5
J: TRBJ2-1
size: -
D: -
CDR3: CALTVEENNEQFF
DNA: TGTGCCCTCACTGTAGAAGAAAACAATGAGCAGTTCTTC

V: TRBV3-1/TRBV3-2
J: TRBJ1-3
size: -
D: -
CDR3: CASSWTSGNTIYF
DNA: TGTGCCAGCAGCTGGACTTCCGGAAACACCATATATTTT

V: TRBV21-1
J: TRBJ2-6
size: -
D: -
CDR3: CANPGEGGPGANVLTF
DNA: TGTGCCAACCCCGGGGAGGGTGGACCTGGGGCCAACGTCCTGACTTTC

V: TRBV7-9
J: TRBJ2-1
size: -
D: -
CDR3: CASSPNEQFF
DNA: TGTGCCAGCAGCCCAAATGAGCAGTTCTTC

V: TRBV18
J: TRBJ2-7
size: -
D: -
CDR3: CASSPLTTNPGVAYEQYF
DNA: TGTGCCAGCTCACCACTAACAACCAACCCGGGGGTCGCCTACGAGCAGTACTTC

V: TRBV7-2
J: TRBJ2-7
size: once
D: -
CDR3: CASSLAGRGDSYEQYF
DNA: TGTGCCAGCAGCTTAGCGGGCAGGGGAGACTCCTACGAGCAGTACTTC

V: TRBV7-2
J: TRBJ2-2
size: -
D: -
CDR3: CASSARLGNTGELFF
DNA: TGTGCCAGCAGCGCCAGACTAGGAAACACCGGGGAGCTGTTTTTT

V: TRBV30
J: TRBJ1-2
size: -
D: TRBD1
CDR3: CAWSPPGGQGAGGYTF
DNA: TGTGCCTGGAGCCCCCCGGGTGGACAGGGGGCGGGGGGCTACACCTTC

V: TRBV7-9
J: TRBJ2-7
size: -
D: TRBD2
CDR3: CASSKGGTSGYEQYF
DNA: TGTGCCAGCAGCAAGGGGGGGACTAGCGGATACGAGCAGTACTTC

V: TRBV7-2
J: TRBJ2-5
size: -
D: -
CDR3: CASSLKAGTQYF
DNA: TGTGCCAGCAGCTTAAAAGCGGGGACCCAGTACTTC

V: TRBV28
J: TRBJ2-1
size: -
D: TRBD2
CDR3: CASSLTSGRSLSYNEQFF
DNA: TGTGCCAGCAGTTTAACTAGCGGGAGGTCCCTCTCCTACAATGAGCAGTTCTTC

V: TRBV2
J: TRBJ2-1
size: -
D: TRBD2
CDR3: CASRGLGLLEQFF
DNA: TGTGCCAGCAGGGGACTAGGACTTCTGGAGCAGTTCTTC

V: TRBV27
J: TRBJ2-1
size: -
D: TRBD1
CDR3: CASIGFWGQASFNEQFF
DNA: TGTGCCAGCATTGGATTTTGGGGACAGGCCTCTTTCAATGAGCAGTTCTTC

V: TRBV25-1
J: TRBJ2-6
size: -
D: TRBD2
CDR3: CASSPRNSGSSGANVLTF
DNA: TGTGCCAGCAGTCCCCGGAATAGCGGGAGCTCTGGGGCCAACGTCCTGACTTTC

V: TRBV5-1
J: TRBJ1-5
size: -
D: -
CDR3: CASSIAGTINQPQHF
DNA: TGCGCCAGCAGCATAGCCGGGACAATCAATCAGCCCCAGCATTTT

V: TRBV14
J: TRBJ2-7
size: -
D: -
CDR3: CASSQGGRGVYEQYF
DNA: TGTGCCAGCAGCCAAGGGGGGCGAGGGGTGTACGAGCAGTACTTC

V: TRBV5-4
J: TRBJ2-1
size: -
D: TRBD2
CDR3: CASSPLAGINEQFF
DNA: TGTGCCAGCAGTCCACTAGCGGGAATTAATGAGCAGTTCTTC

V: TRBV6-5
J: TRBJ2-7
size: once
D: -
CDR3: CASSYSINRVGYEQYF
DNA: TGTGCCAGCAGTTACTCGATCAACAGGGTAGGGTACGAGCAGTACTTC

V: TRBV7-3
J: TRBJ1-1
size: -
D: -
CDR3: CASSYGVNTEAFF
DNA: TGTGCCAGCAGCTACGGGGTGAACACTGAAGCTTTCTTT

V: TRBV28
J: TRBJ2-7
size: -
D: TRBD2
CDR3: CASRTSGGAYEQYF
DNA: TGTGCCAGCAGGACTAGCGGAGGGGCCTACGAGCAGTACTTC

V: TRBV28
J: TRBJ1-1
size: -
D: -
CDR3: CASKGKNAFF
DNA: TGTGCCAGCAAGGGGAAGAATGCTTTCTTT

V: TRBV27
J: TRBJ1-5
size: -
D: -
CDR3: CASSLGTRGNQPQHF
DNA: TGTGCCAGCAGTTTAGGTACTCGGGGCAATCAGCCCCAGCATTTT

V: TRBV7-2
J: TRBJ2-3
size: -
D: TRBD2
CDR3: CASSSWAGGSTDTQYF
DNA: TGTGCCAGCAGCTCTTGGGCGGGGGGGAGCACAGATACGCAGTATTTT

V: TRBV28
J: TRBJ2-7
size: -
D: TRBD2
CDR3: CASSLSSSGRWVYEQYF
DNA: TGTGCCAGCAGTTTATCTTCTAGCGGGAGGTGGGTATACGAGCAGTACTTC

V: TRBV6-6
J: TRBJ2-5
size: -
D: -
CDR3: CASSYRTRETQYF
DNA: TGTGCCAGCAGTTACCGGACTCGGGAGACCCAGTACTTC

V: TRBV28
J: TRBJ1-1
size: -
D: -
CDR3: CASSFPRWNTEAFF
DNA: TGTGCCAGCAGTTTTCCCCGGTGGAACACTGAAGCTTTCTTT

V: TRBV28
J: TRBJ2-7
size: -
D: -
CDR3: CASSLTPTKAYEQYF
DNA: TGTGCCAGCAGTTTAACCCCGACTAAGGCCTACGAGCAGTACTTC

V: TRBV5-1
J: TRBJ2-1
size: -
D: -
CDR3: CASTGGLDNEQFF
DNA: TGCGCCAGCACCGGGGGGCTTGATAATGAGCAGTTCTTC